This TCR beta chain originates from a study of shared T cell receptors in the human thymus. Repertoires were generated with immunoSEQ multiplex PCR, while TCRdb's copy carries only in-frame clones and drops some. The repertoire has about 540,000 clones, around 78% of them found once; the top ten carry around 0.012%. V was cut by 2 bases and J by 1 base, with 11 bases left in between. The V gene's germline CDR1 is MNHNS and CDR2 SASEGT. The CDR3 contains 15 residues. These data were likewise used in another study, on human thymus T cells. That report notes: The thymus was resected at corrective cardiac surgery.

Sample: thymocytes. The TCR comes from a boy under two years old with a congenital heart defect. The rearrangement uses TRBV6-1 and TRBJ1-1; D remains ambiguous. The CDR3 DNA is TGTGCCAGCAGTGAAAATAACATACGGAACACTGAAGCTTTCTTT. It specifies CASSENNIRNTEAFF.